Listed below are T cell receptor beta chains from one sample, sequenced in a study of T-cell memory formation after mild COVID-19. TCRdb recomputed calls from the 5' RACE reads with MiXCR, one row per CDR3 protein. The sample shows 450,000 or so distinct CDR3 sequences, around a quarter of them seen only once. Specimen: PBMCs or a T cell subset sorted from them (not recorded which). The receptors originated from an adult woman who had mild COVID-19 (a few samples of this study predate the infection). Cell type and time point are not known. CDR3s include the opening cysteine and the closing phenylalanine or tryptophan. A D gene is named only where the DNA matches it firmly. Clone size appears in some rows only: once, few, many, or a class for an expanded clone.

V gene	clone size	J gene	D gene	CDR3 protein	CDR3 DNA
TRBV6-5	few	TRBJ2-5	-	CASSYIGETQYF	TGTGCCAGCAGTTACATAGGGGAGACCCAGTACTTC
TRBV11-1	-	TRBJ2-1	-	CAGSDEQFF	TGTGCCGGGTCGGATGAGCAGTTCTTC
TRBV7-8	-	TRBJ1-4	-	CASSLVAGKLFF	TGTGCCAGCAGCTTAGTGGCTGGGAAACTGTTTTTT
TRBV4-1	few	TRBJ1-3	-	CASSPWGVSGNTIYF	TGCGCCAGCAGCCCGTGGGGAGTCTCTGGAAACACCATATATTTT
TRBV20-1	few	TRBJ1-4	-	CSARESNEKLFF	TGCAGTGCTAGAGAGTCTAATGAAAAACTGTTTTTT
TRBV10-3	-	TRBJ2-7	-	CAISGVGRGGEQYF	TGTGCCATCAGTGGTGTAGGGCGAGGAGGCGAGCAGTACTTC
TRBV10-3	few	TRBJ1-2	-	CAIRDTGMGYGYTF	TGTGCCATCAGAGACACAGGGATGGGCTATGGCTACACCTTC
TRBV7-9	-	TRBJ2-3	TRBD2	CASSLRSGRRTDTQYF	TGTGCCAGCAGCTTAAGAAGCGGGAGGCGGACAGATACGCAGTATTTT
TRBV27	-	TRBJ2-1	TRBD2	CASSPSHLQREGSNEQFF	TGTGCCAGCAGTCCCTCCCACCTCCAGCGGGAGGGGTCAAATGAGCAGTTCTTC
TRBV20-1	-	TRBJ1-2	-	CSVRRGGGWGYTF	TGCAGTGTCCGGCGAGGAGGGGGATGGGGCTACACCTTC
TRBV5-6	few	TRBJ2-7	TRBD1	CASSRPDRGSAEQYF	TGTGCCAGCAGCCGCCCGGACAGGGGAAGTGCCGAGCAGTACTTC
TRBV10-2	many	TRBJ2-3	-	CASSVKVDTQYF	TGCGCCAGCAGTGTAAAGGTAGATACGCAGTATTTT
TRBV20-1	-	TRBJ2-1	-	CSAPPLDSSYNEQFF	TGCAGTGCACCTCCCCTTGATAGCTCCTACAATGAGCAGTTCTTC
TRBV7-2	-	TRBJ1-4	TRBD1	CASSLGDRIGEKLFF	TGTGCCAGCAGCTTAGGGGACAGGATTGGTGAGAAACTGTTTTTT
TRBV12-3/TRBV12-4	-	TRBJ1-3	-	CASTMLSSGNTIYF	TGTGCCAGCACAATGCTAAGCTCTGGAAACACCATATATTTT
TRBV5-1	-	TRBJ2-7	TRBD1	CASRADRVGYEQYF	TGCGCCAGCAGAGCGGACAGGGTTGGATACGAGCAGTACTTC
TRBV4-1	-	TRBJ2-7	TRBD2	CASSRIWLAGGYEQYF	TGCGCCAGCAGCCGCATATGGCTAGCGGGGGGGTACGAGCAGTACTTC
TRBV7-2	-	TRBJ2-1	-	CASSPGWRVGNEQFF	TGTGCCAGCAGCCCAGGTTGGCGGGTGGGGAATGAGCAGTTCTTC
TRBV6-2/TRBV6-3	few	TRBJ2-7	TRBD1	CASSLWDRSYEQYF	TGTGCCAGCAGTTTGTGGGACAGGAGCTACGAGCAGTACTTC
TRBV7-9	few	TRBJ1-2	-	CASSFSWRGYTF	TGTGCCAGCAGCTTTTCTTGGCGTGGCTACACCTTC
TRBV7-9	-	TRBJ1-1	-	CASSLGPHPVQDTEAFF	TGTGCCAGCAGCTTAGGGCCCCACCCCGTGCAGGACACTGAAGCTTTCTTT
TRBV6-5	-	TRBJ1-3	-	CASSRTGRSGNTIYF	TGTGCCAGCAGTCGAACAGGGCGCTCTGGAAACACCATATATTTT
TRBV19	-	TRBJ2-7	TRBD2	CATGTRAYEQYF	TGTGCCACAGGGACTAGGGCCTACGAGCAGTACTTC
TRBV7-9	-	TRBJ2-3	TRBD1	CASSSGTGLDTQYF	TGTGCCAGCAGCTCAGGGACAGGGTTGGATACGCAGTATTTT
TRBV12-3/TRBV12-4	-	TRBJ2-3	-	CASSLRDTLTDTQYF	TGTGCCAGCAGTCTACGGGACACCCTCACAGATACGCAGTATTTT
TRBV5-1	few	TRBJ1-1	-	CASSRLSYSTEEAFF	TGCGCCAGCAGCCGCCTCTCCTACTCGACGGAAGAAGCTTTCTTT
TRBV7-9	-	TRBJ2-3	TRBD1	CASSDSDREDTDTQYF	TGTGCCAGCAGTGATTCAGACAGGGAAGACACAGATACGCAGTATTTT
TRBV10-3	-	TRBJ1-1	-	CAISARNTEAFF	TGTGCCATCAGTGCACGGAACACTGAAGCTTTCTTT
TRBV6-2/TRBV6-3	-	TRBJ2-7	-	CASSLPREQYF	TGTGCCAGCAGTCTACCTCGCGAGCAGTACTTC
TRBV20-1	few	TRBJ2-5	-	CSARLAGLQETQYF	TGCAGTGCTAGACTAGCAGGACTACAAGAGACCCAGTACTTC
TRBV4-1	-	TRBJ2-3	-	CASSQLASVGSHTDTQYF	TGCGCCAGCAGCCAACTTGCATCTGTGGGGAGTCACACAGATACGCAGTATTTT
TRBV27	-	TRBJ2-1	-	CASSLSPSGTYNEQFF	TGTGCCAGCAGTTTATCCCCCAGCGGTACCTACAATGAGCAGTTCTTC
TRBV3-1	-	TRBJ1-2	-	CASSHRGVLGPYGYTF	TGTGCCAGCAGCCACCGAGGGGTTCTGGGGCCGTATGGCTACACCTTC
TRBV7-9	-	TRBJ1-1	-	CTSSLDGRNTEAFF	TGTACCAGCAGCTTAGATGGGCGGAACACTGAAGCTTTCTTT
TRBV30	-	TRBJ2-7	-	CAWSVRPPYEQYF	TGTGCCTGGAGTGTACGACCTCCCTACGAGCAGTACTTC
TRBV4-1	-	TRBJ1-5	-	CASSQIAGVSNQPQHF	TGCGCCAGCAGCCAAATCGCGGGAGTAAGCAATCAGCCCCAGCATTTT
TRBV12-3/TRBV12-4	-	TRBJ2-1	TRBD1	CASVRAQGAGNEQFF	TGTGCCAGTGTTCGGGCACAGGGGGCTGGCAATGAGCAGTTCTTC
TRBV5-1	-	TRBJ2-7	-	CASSLGHQPYEQYF	TGCGCCAGCAGCTTAGGTCATCAGCCCTACGAGCAGTACTTC
TRBV12-3/TRBV12-4	few	TRBJ2-7	TRBD2	CASSFWGGEQYF	TGTGCCAGCAGTTTTTGGGGGGGCGAGCAGTACTTC
TRBV7-9	-	TRBJ1-1	TRBD1	CASSDRQGPAGTEAFF	TGTGCCAGCAGCGACCGACAGGGGCCCGCCGGCACTGAAGCTTTCTTT
TRBV29-1	-	TRBJ2-5	-	CSGLRDIQETQYF	TGCAGCGGCCTCCGGGACATCCAAGAGACCCAGTACTTC
TRBV7-8	-	TRBJ2-3	TRBD1	CASSLRQGNTQYF	TGTGCCAGCAGCCTAAGACAGGGGAATACGCAGTATTTT
TRBV24-1	-	TRBJ2-5	TRBD2	CATSEASGRQETQYF	TGTGCCACCAGTGAAGCTAGCGGGCGACAAGAGACCCAGTACTTC
TRBV5-1	few	TRBJ2-3	TRBD2	CASRTGLAAKDTQYF	TGCGCCAGCAGGACTGGACTAGCGGCGAAAGATACGCAGTATTTT
TRBV5-1	-	TRBJ2-7	-	CASSARLPNEQYF	TGCGCCAGCAGCGCCCGACTGCCGAACGAGCAGTACTTC
TRBV7-9	many	TRBJ2-5	-	CASSLDGETQYF	TGTGCCAGCAGCTTGGATGGGGAGACCCAGTACTTC
TRBV4-2	-	TRBJ2-7	-	CASSPPGAQQQYF	TGTGCCAGCAGCCCCCCAGGGGCTCAGCAGCAGTACTTC
TRBV9	few	TRBJ2-7	TRBD1	CASSVGQGPYEQYF	TGTGCCAGCAGCGTAGGACAGGGCCCCTACGAGCAGTACTTC